This passage covers 22 T cell receptor beta chains from one sample sequenced in a study of blood T cell repertoires in COVID-19 (dated by TCRdb to the early 2020s). The library was obtained by the immunoSEQ multiplex PCR assay. Drawn from immuneACCESS, this table holds only the in-frame rearrangements with V and J called that TCRdb kept. Clones are partly lost; checked studies trace under half to an unresolved V gene and leave the rest unexplained. The sample records 300,000 to 400,000 clones, approximately 88% of which are singletons. Approximately 1.6% of the sample lies in the top ten. Material for sequencing was peripheral blood. The receptors here all came from a woman aged 30 to 39 with COVID-19, enrolled during active disease.

The chain uses TRBV10-3 and TRBJ1-5; no reliable D call. Trimming left V 0 bases short and J 4 bases short, with 10 bases between. This CDR3 contains 15 residues. The germline V gene encodes CDR1 ENHRY and CDR2 SYGVKD. Written as DNA, the CDR3 is TGTGCCATCAGTGAGTCCGGACTGACTAATCAGCCCCAGCATTTT. This gives the protein CAISESGLTNQPQHF.

V usage is TRBV21-1 and J usage is TRBJ2-1; the tabulated D call, TRBD2, remains unverified against the DNA. TRBV21-1 is a recognized pseudogene. The CDR3 has 17 amino acids. Written as DNA, the CDR3 is TGTGCCAGCAGGAGGACTAGCGGGTCCGGTCTACACAATGAGCAGTTCTTC. Translated, it gives CASRRTSGSGLHNEQFF.

In its sample, this clone was seen a few times. This chain links TRBV11-2 with TRBJ1-1, with D unclear. This CDR3 has 13 amino acids. V was pared by 4 bases and J by 2 bases, with 8 bases between. Germline loops: CDR1 SGHAT, CDR2 FQNNGV. The CDR3 here is CASSSSKNTEAFF. The CDR3 coding sequence is TGTGCCAGCAGCTCTAGTAAAAACACTGAAGCTTTCTTT.

In this sample, this clone turned up once. V usage is TRBV6-1 and J usage is TRBJ2-1; a weak D match, TRBD1 (6 bases). With 1 base removed from V and 4 bases from J, the gap between germline ends came to 14 bases. In germline, CDR1 is MNHNS, CDR2 SASEGT. The CDR3 loop spans 16 amino acids. CDR3 loop: CASSEGWQGLYNEQFF. CDR3 nucleotides: TGTGCCAGCAGTGAAGGTTGGCAGGGGTTATACAATGAGCAGTTCTTC.

The V call is TRBV6-1, the J call TRBJ1-2; no clear D. The CDR3 is 13 amino acids. V was clipped by 2 bases and J by 1 base, with 5 bases between them. Germline CDR1 MNHNS, CDR2 SASEGT. The CDR3 sequence: CASSEFFNYGYTF. The CDR3 region has the DNA TGTGCCAGCAGTGAATTCTTTAACTATGGCTACACCTTC.

This sequence joins TRBV7-2 and TRBJ2-3, with D unclear. Germline assignment: CDR1 SGHTA and CDR2 FQGNSA. Between the trimmed V and J ends, which lost 8 bases and 7 bases, there was a span of 7 bases. The CDR3 spans 10 residues. Here the CDR3 DNA reads TGTGCCAGCGGCCCAAATACGCAGTATTTT. Its protein product is CASGPNTQYF.

The chain links TRBV29-1 to TRBJ1-4, with D possibly TRBD1 on 5 matching bases. The CDR3 runs 15 residues. V lost 4 bases, J lost 1 base, and 13 bases lay in between. Germline CDR1 and CDR2: SQVTM and ANQGSEA. The chain's CDR3 is CSVAKGRVTNEKLFF. Here the CDR3 DNA reads TGCAGCGTTGCCAAGGGGCGCGTAACTAATGAAAAACTGTTTTTT.

V is TRBV5-6 and J is TRBJ2-7; TRBD1 matches at 7 bases. The trim removed 3 bases at V and 4 bases at J, leaving 4 bases unmatched. CDR3 size: 13 residues. From germline, CDR1 is SGHDT and CDR2 YYEEEE. The chain's CDR3 is CASSSRQGYEQYF. The CDR3, as DNA: TGTGCCAGCAGCTCGAGACAGGGTTACGAGCAGTACTTC.

This chain uses TRBV13 with TRBJ1-6; D is possibly TRBD1 (6 bases). The CDR3 length is 15 residues. V was clipped by 6 bases and J by 9 bases, with 18 bases between them. Germline CDR1 and CDR2: PRHDT and FYEKMQ (reference sequence). In DNA, the CDR3 is TGTGCCAGCAGACGACGCCAGGGGCGGCCTTCACCCCTCCACTTT. It yields the protein CASRRRQGRPSPLHF.

The gene calls are TRBV5-6 and TRBJ1-3, with TRBD1 as a possible D gene (5 bases). The V gene's germline CDR1 is SGHDT and CDR2 YYEEEE. The CDR3 length is 18 residues. V lost 6 bases, J lost 0 bases, and 22 bases lay in between. The CDR3 is CASNFPQGQQDSGNTIYF. CDR3 DNA: TGTGCCAGCAACTTTCCCCAAGGGCAACAGGACTCTGGAAACACCATATATTTT. Full variable domain (remainder filled in from reference TRBV5-6 and TRBJ1-3): DAGVTQSPTHLIKTRGQQVTLRCSPKSGHDTVSWYQQALGQGPQFIFQYYEEEERQRGNFPDRFSGHQFPNYSSELNVNALLLGDSALYLCASNFPQGQQDSGNTIYFGEGSWLTVV.

About this clone: The junction does not match germline at one end; this may be a read error. This chain links TRBV11-2 with TRBJ1-3, with D possibly TRBD1 on 6 matching bases. This CDR3 is built from 16 residues. Germline V gene data show CDR1 as SGHAT and CDR2 as FQNNGV. The CDR3, as DNA: TGTGCCAGCAGCGTAGAACAGGGATCCACTGGAAACACCATATATTTT. Protein: CASSVEQGSTGNTIYF.

The V and J genes are TRBV7-6 and TRBJ1-2, with D maybe TRBD1 (6 bases). This CDR3 is 17 amino acids long. The germline V and J ends were trimmed by 4 bases and 1 base, with 19 bases remaining between them. Germline-derived CDR1 and CDR2 are SGHVS and FNYEAQ. The CDR3: CASSSTLGQGLNYGYTF. CDR3 sequence (DNA): TGTGCCAGCAGCTCAACCTTAGGGCAGGGGCTTAACTATGGCTACACCTTC.

The chain links TRBV5-4 to TRBJ1-2; 7 bases map to TRBD1. Germline lookup yields CDR1 SGHNT and CDR2 YYREEE (reference sequence). This CDR3 region has 13 residues. The V gene end was trimmed by 3 bases and the J gene end by 8 bases; junction bases not matched to a gene: 7. The CDR3 spells CASSSGQEWGYTF. The DNA of the CDR3 is TGTGCCAGCAGCTCCGGACAGGAGTGGGGCTACACCTTC.

The chain has TRBV9 and TRBJ1-4; possibly TRBD1 for D (6 bases). The CDR3 loop spans 15 amino acids. Germline CDR1 and CDR2: SGDLS and YYNGEE. Trimming left V 1 base short and J 3 bases short, with 10 bases between. In DNA form, the CDR3 reads TGTGCCAGCAGCGTATCCGGACAGCCTAATGAAAAACTGTTTTTT. It is translated as CASSVSGQPNEKLFF. Looking up the rest from reference TRBV9 and TRBJ1-4 gives the full variable domain: DSGVTQTPKHLITATGQRVTLRCSPRSGDLSVYWYQQSLDQGLQFLIQYYNGEERAKGNILERFSAQQFPDLHSELNLSSLELGDSALYFCASSVSGQPNEKLFFGSGTQLSVL.

V is TRBV28 and J is TRBJ2-1; the D gene is possibly TRBD2 (7 bases). V shed 6 bases and J shed 6 bases, with 18 bases lying between them. The CDR3 runs 15 residues. Germline V gene sequence: CDR1 MDHEN, CDR2 SYDVKM. The CDR3 here is CASRPTGRVGNEQFF. CDR3 DNA sequence: TGTGCCAGCAGGCCTACAGGGAGGGTCGGCAATGAGCAGTTCTTC.

The rearrangement joins TRBV6-2 or TRBV6-3 to TRBJ2-5; TRBD2 matches 11 bases. The junction had 3 bases not matched to a gene; V was cut back by 4 bases and J by 2 bases. Per the germline V gene, CDR1 is MNHEY and CDR2 is SVGEGT. This CDR3 has 15 residues. This chain's CDR3 is CASSSVAGGQETQYF. The CDR3 DNA is TGTGCCAGCAGTTCAGTAGCGGGGGGGCAAGAGACCCAGTACTTC.

The CDR3 loop is CASSQRTVQETQYF. In DNA form, the CDR3 reads TGTGCCAGCAGCCAGCGGACAGTCCAAGAGACCCAGTACTTC. V and J are TRBV3-1 (or the pseudogene TRBV3-2) and TRBJ2-5, with a possible D match to TRBD1 (6 bases). Per germline, CDR1 LGHDT and CDR2 YNNKEL (reference sequence). Trimming took 3 bases from V and 1 from J, leaving 9 bases between them. The CDR3 totals 14 residues.

The chain uses TRBV11-2 and TRBJ1-5; TRBD1 matches 10 bases. The CDR3 sequence is 15 residues long. The ends lost 3 bases at V and 2 bases at J; junction bases unmatched: 1. CDR1 is SGHAT and CDR2 is FQNNGV in the germline V gene. In nucleotides, the CDR3 is TGTGCCAGCAGCTTCGGGACAGGGGGCAATCAGCCCCAGCATTTT. Amino acid sequence: CASSFGTGGNQPQHF.

The chain links TRBV6-1 to TRBJ1-5; 7 bases align to TRBD1. The trim removed 2 bases at V and 6 bases at J, leaving 1 base unmatched. The CDR3 sequence is 13 residues long. Per germline, CDR1 MNHNS and CDR2 SASEGT. The CDR3 loop is CASSEKGAQPQHF. DNA for the CDR3: TGTGCCAGCAGTGAAAAGGGGGCTCAGCCCCAGCATTTT.

The rearrangement links TRBV4-1 to TRBJ2-2, with 9 bases aligning to TRBD2. Per the germline V gene, CDR1 is MGHRA and CDR2 is YSYEKL. The V and J ends lost 0 bases and 7 bases, in that order; junction bases with no gene match: 9. The CDR3 extends over 17 amino acids. The CDR3: CASSQDRRGGAIGELFF. The CDR3 DNA reads as TGCGCCAGCAGCCAAGATCGTCGCGGGGGGGCGATCGGGGAGCTGTTTTTT.

J is TRBJ2-7 and V is TRBV11-2; TRBD2 aligns across 7 bases. Trimming cost V 5 bases and J 3 bases; bases outside gene matches: 10. The CDR3 runs to 15 residues. CDR1 is SGHAT, CDR2 FQNNGV, per germline. The CDR3 spells CASSARWRGNYEQYV. CDR3 sequence (DNA): TGTGCCAGCAGCGCACGATGGCGGGGGAACTACGAGCAGTACGTC.

This clone occurred a few times. This chain connects TRBV9 to TRBJ1-2, with a tentative D call TRBD1 (5 bases). The CDR3 totals 14 residues. Trimming took off 2 bases at V and 3 bases at J, with 11 bases between the two ends. Per germline, CDR1 SGDLS and CDR2 YYNGEE. As DNA, the CDR3 is TGTGCCAGCAGCGTCTTTTCGGGGGACTATGGCTACACCTTC. Its translation is CASSVFSGDYGYTF.